The T cell receptor (beta chain) described here comes from a study of control samples from healthy donors and cancer patients. The V gene's germline CDR1 is MDHEN and CDR2 SYDVKM. Trimming removed 6 bases from V and 5 bases from J; junction bases left unmatched: 7. This CDR3 is 13 amino acids long. Here immunoSEQ multiplex PCR was the method, and the copy in TCRdb shows in-frame clones only, minus some. The sample has over 110,000 clones; more than 90% are singletons. This chain links TRBV28 with TRBJ2-7; 7 nucleotides match TRBD1. The sample comprised blood. The clonotype comes from a young man in good health. The CDR3 protein is CASSLTGVDEQYF. The CDR3 DNA reads TGTGCCAGCAGCCTTACAGGGGTCGACGAGCAGTACTTC.